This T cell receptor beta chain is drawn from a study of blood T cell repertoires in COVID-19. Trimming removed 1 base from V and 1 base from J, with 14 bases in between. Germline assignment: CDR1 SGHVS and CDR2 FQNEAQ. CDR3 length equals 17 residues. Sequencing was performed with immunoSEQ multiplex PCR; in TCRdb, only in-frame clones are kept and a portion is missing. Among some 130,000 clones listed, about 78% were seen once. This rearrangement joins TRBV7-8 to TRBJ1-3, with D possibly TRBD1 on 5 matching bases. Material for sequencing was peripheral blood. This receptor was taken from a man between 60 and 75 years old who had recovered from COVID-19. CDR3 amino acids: CASSLDLVRQSGNTIYF. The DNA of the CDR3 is TGTGCCAGCAGCTTAGATCTGGTCAGACAGTCTGGAAACACCATATATTTT. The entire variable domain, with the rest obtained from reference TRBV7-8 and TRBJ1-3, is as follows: GAGVSQSPRYKVAKRGQDVALRCDPISGHVSLFWYQQALGQGPEFLTYFQNEAQLDKSGLPSDRFFAERPEGSVSTLKIQRTQQEDSAVYLCASSLDLVRQSGNTIYFGEGSWLTVV.